These 21 T cell receptor beta chains originate from one sample sequenced in a study of blood T cell repertoires in COVID-19. Assay used: immunoSEQ multiplex PCR; TCRdb lists only in-frame clones, some missing. The profile covers roughly 180,000 clones, with approximately 86% appearing a single time and around 2.3% taken by the ten largest. Sequenced input: peripheral blood. The source is a man in his 70s with active or convalescent COVID-19.

The rearrangement uses TRBV14 and TRBJ2-2; a weak D match, TRBD1 (6 bases). The germline gives CDR1 SGHDN, CDR2 FVKESK. The CDR3 totals 15 residues. V lost 3 bases and J lost 6, with 14 bases in between. The CDR3 DNA sequence: TGTGCCAGCAGCCACCGCAAGGGGGTCGCCGGGGAGCTGTTTTTT. Translated: CASSHRKGVAGELFF. The whole variable domain, filled in from reference TRBV14 and TRBJ2-2, reads EAGVTQFPSHSVIEKGQTVTLRCDPISGHDNLYWYRRVMGKEIKFLLHFVKESKQDESGMPNNRFLAERTGGTYSTLKVQPAELEDSGVYFCASSHRKGVAGELFFGEGSRLTVL.

As regards this clone: The sample holds other DNA sequences that translate to the same CDR3. This chain connects TRBV2 to TRBJ2-7; possible D gene TRBD1, 6 bases. The germline CDR1 and CDR2 sequences are SNHLY and FYNNEI. V lost 6 bases and J lost 2, with 8 bases in between. The CDR3 runs 12 residues. The CDR3 DNA sequence: TGTGCCAGCAGCGGACAGACCTACGAGCAGTACTTC. Its translation is CASSGQTYEQYF.

The chain combines TRBV5-1 with TRBJ2-1; 11 bases fit TRBD2. The V gene's germline CDR1 is SGHRS and CDR2 YFSETQ. V was clipped by 0 bases and J by 9 bases; unmatched bases: 14. There are 18 residues in the CDR3. This chain's CDR3 is CASSLDPPGTSGLVEQFF. The DNA for the CDR3 is TGCGCCAGCAGCTTGGACCCACCCGGGACTAGCGGCCTCGTTGAGCAGTTCTTC. The complete variable domain, with remaining parts taken from reference TRBV5-1 and TRBJ2-1, reads KAGVTQTPRYLIKTRGQQVTLSCSPISGHRSVSWYQQTPGQGLQFLFEYFSETQRNKGNFPGRFSGRQFSNSRSEMNVSTLELGDSALYLCASSLDPPGTSGLVEQFFGPGTRLTVL.

J is TRBJ1-5 and V is TRBV4-1; D might be TRBD1 (6 bases). Germline V gene lookup returns CDR1 MGHRA and CDR2 YSYEKL. The length of the CDR3 is 15 residues. The V and J ends lost 0 bases and 7 bases respectively, with 13 bases between them. CDR3 nucleotide sequence: TGCGCCAGCAGCCAAGATAGGGGGGGTCGACAGCCCCAGCATTTT. Translated: CASSQDRGGRQPQHF.

The V gene is TRBV18, the J gene TRBJ2-2, with a tentative D call TRBD2 (6 bases). Germline loops: CDR1 KGHSH, CDR2 LQKENI. The V end lost 3 bases, the J end lost 0 bases, and 8 bases lay between the germline ends. This CDR3 is 15 amino acids long. As DNA, the CDR3 is TGTGCCAGCTCACCGGGACTTGCGAACACCGGGGAGCTGTTTTTT. Its translation: CASSPGLANTGELFF. The full variable domain, completed using reference TRBV18 and TRBJ2-2, is NAGVMQNPRHLVRRRGQEARLRCSPMKGHSHVYWYRQLPEEGLKFMVYLQKENIIDESGMPKERFSAEFPKEGPSILRIQQVVRGDSAAYFCASSPGLANTGELFFGEGSRLTVL.

The gene calls are TRBV5-6 and TRBJ2-7, with 7 bases fitting TRBD1. The CDR3 has 12 amino acids. CDR1 and CDR2 from the germline V gene are SGHDT and YYEEEE. V trimming: 7 bases; J trimming: 1 base; junction bases outside the gene matches: 2. For the CDR3, the DNA is TGTGCCAGCTCAGGGGGTTCCTACGAGCAGTACTTC. Its protein product is CASSGGSYEQYF.

The chain combines TRBV5-1 with TRBJ2-1; 8 bases are shared with TRBD1. J gave up 10 bases and V 1 base, and 7 bases lay outside the gene matches. The length of the CDR3 is 14 residues. Germline CDR1 reads SGHRS; CDR2 reads YFSETQ. The CDR3 protein is CASSLRTGPGEQFF. DNA for the CDR3: TGCGCCAGCAGCTTGAGGACAGGGCCGGGGGAGCAGTTCTTC.

In the case of this clone: The germline gene is not matched at one end of the junction; a read error may be the cause. V is TRBV7-7 and J is TRBJ1-1, with TRBD1 matching 9 bases. This CDR3 comprises 15 residues. Germline loops: CDR1 SSHAT, CDR2 FNYEAQ (reference sequence). CDR3 residues: CASSPYTGGEQWVFF. As DNA, the CDR3 is TGTGCTAGCAGCCCTTACACAGGGGGCGAGCAGTGGGTTTTCTTT.

The gene calls are TRBV30 and TRBJ1-2; 8 bases match TRBD1. CDR1 GTSNPN and CDR2 SVGIG come from the germline V gene (reference sequence). CDR3 length: 13 residues. V shed 4 bases and J 5 bases; nucleotides not matched to a gene: 6. CDR3 loop: CAWMRQGRYGYTF. The DNA for the CDR3 is TGTGCCTGGATGAGACAGGGGCGTTATGGCTACACCTTC.

The V gene is TRBV11-2, the J gene TRBJ2-1; the match to TRBD2 covers 7 bases. The CDR3 contains 15 residues. V shed 5 bases, J shed 4 bases, and the junction held 8 bases outside the gene matches. Germline CDR1 is SGHAT and CDR2 is FQNNGV. CDR3 in DNA: TGTGCCAGCAGCCGAGGGCTAGCGGAATACAATGAGCAGTTCTTC. Protein sequence: CASSRGLAEYNEQFF. Together with reference TRBV11-2 and TRBJ2-1, the CDR3 gives the full variable domain: EAGVAQSPRYKIIEKRQSVAFWCNPISGHATLYWYQQILGQGPKLLIQFQNNGVVDDSQLPKDRFSAERLKGVDSTLKIQPAKLEDSAVYLCASSRGLAEYNEQFFGPGTRLTVL.

DNA for the CDR3: TGTGCCTGGAGTTTCGGGGGCAATGAGCAGTTCTTC. Amino acids: CAWSFGGNEQFF. The V call is TRBV30, the J call TRBJ2-1; D might be TRBD2 (6 bases). The CDR3 runs to 12 residues. V shed 2 bases and J shed 6 bases, with 8 bases lying between them. The germline V gene encodes CDR1 GTSNPN and CDR2 SVGIG (reference sequence). The complete variable domain, with remaining parts taken from reference TRBV30 and TRBJ2-1, reads SQTIHQWPATLVQPVGSPLSLECTVEGTSNPNLYWYRQAAGRGLQLLFYSVGIGQISSEVPQNLSASRPQDRQFILSSKKLLLSDSGFYLCAWSFGGNEQFFGPGTRLTVL.

V and J are TRBV18 and TRBJ2-3, with D perhaps TRBD1 (6 bases). V was pared by 1 base and J by 3 bases, with 17 bases between. This CDR3 comprises 17 residues. Looked up from germline, CDR1 is KGHSH and CDR2 is LQKENI. The CDR3 loop is CASSPRAGAKITDTQYF. In nucleotides, the CDR3 is TGTGCCAGCTCACCACGGGCAGGGGCGAAGATAACAGATACGCAGTATTTT.

The chain couples TRBV29-1 to TRBJ2-1; 9 bases fit TRBD2. The J segment lost 1 base and the V segment lost 3 bases, leaving 4 bases of the junction unmatched. The CDR3 totals 15 residues. Germline values: CDR1 SQVTM, CDR2 ANQGSEA. The chain's CDR3 is CSVDSSGISYNEQFF. Written as DNA, the CDR3 is TGCAGCGTTGACTCTAGCGGGATTTCCTACAATGAGCAGTTCTTC.

This clone was counted a few times. The CDR3 is CARNCRDREYQETQYF. The CDR3 bases are TGTGCCAGAAATTGCCGGGACAGGGAGTACCAAGAGACCCAGTACTTC. The gene calls are TRBV5-3 and TRBJ2-5, with 9 bases lining up with TRBD1. TRBV5-3 is placed among ORFs of uncertain function. With V trimmed by 6 bases and J by 0 bases, 9 bases remained unmatched. The CDR3 is 16 amino acids.

The table lists this clone with a count of one. The chain has TRBV19 and TRBJ2-3; 9 nucleotides line up with TRBD2. The V gene's germline CDR1 is LNHDA and CDR2 SQIVND (reference sequence). V lost 5 bases, J lost 7 bases, and 4 bases stayed unmatched. The CDR3 has 13 amino acids. Here the CDR3 reads CASSRREGNTQYF. CDR3 nucleotide sequence: TGTGCCAGTAGTCGGCGGGAGGGTAATACGCAGTATTTT.

The V and J genes are TRBV11-3 and TRBJ2-7; D possibly corresponds to TRBD1 (6 bases). This CDR3 spans 12 amino acids. V dropped 5 bases and J dropped 4 bases, with 9 bases sitting between them. Germline V lookup: CDR1 SGHNT, CDR2 YENEEA. CDR3 sequence: CASSPTGYEQYF. In nucleotides, the CDR3 is TGTGCCAGCAGCCCCACAGGGTACGAGCAGTACTTC.

The DNA of the CDR3 is TGCGCCAGCAGCCTCGACGGGCAGGGTGACCAGCCCCAGCATTTT. Its translation is CASSLDGQGDQPQHF. V gene TRBV5-1 combines with J gene TRBJ1-5; D is perhaps TRBD1 (5 bases). The V gene's germline CDR1 is SGHRS and CDR2 YFSETQ. The CDR3 consists of 15 residues. Trimming shortened V by 4 bases and J by 7 bases, and 18 bases separated the two germline ends.

This CDR3 is CASSPPTGDVSEKLFF. CDR3 bases: TGTGCCAGCAGCCCCCCTACAGGGGACGTCAGCGAAAAACTGTTTTTT. The rearrangement links TRBV3-1 (or the pseudogene TRBV3-2) to TRBJ1-4, with 7 positions matching TRBD1. The CDR3 has 16 residues. V was pared by 4 bases and J by 8 bases, with 13 bases of the junction left unmatched. In germline, CDR1 is LGHDT, CDR2 YNNKEL (reference sequence).

The V call is TRBV19, the J call TRBJ2-1; 10 bases are a match to TRBD1. With V trimmed by 2 bases and J by 7 bases, 8 bases remained unmatched. This CDR3 contains 16 residues. The germline gives CDR1 LNHDA, CDR2 SQIVND (reference sequence). For the CDR3, the DNA is TGTGCCAGTAGTATAAGTCCGGGACAGGGGTGGAATGAGCAGTTCTTC. It yields the protein CASSISPGQGWNEQFF.

Only one count was recorded for this clone. The chain couples TRBV29-1 to TRBJ2-3; TRBD2 agrees at 8 bases. The CDR3 covers 13 residues. V lost 4 bases to trimming and J lost 5 bases; unmatched junction nucleotides: 5. CDR1 and CDR2 from the germline V gene are SQVTM and ANQGSEA. The CDR3 reads CSVVSGSKDTQYF. The DNA for the CDR3 is TGCAGCGTTGTCAGCGGGAGTAAAGATACGCAGTATTTT.

The rearrangement joins TRBV29-1 to TRBJ2-7; TRBD2 matches at 13 bases. CDR1 is SQVTM, CDR2 ANQGSEA, per germline. CDR3 length equals 14 residues. V lost 5 bases, J lost 7 bases, and 8 bases stayed unmatched. The CDR3 DNA sequence: TGCAGCGTTCAACTAGCGGGGGGGCCGGGGGAGCAGTACTTC. Residues: CSVQLAGGPGEQYF.